The entry below describes one T cell receptor beta chain. Its antigen remains unidentified. Base quality data are lacking; no much larger clone is found one base away. The sample belongs to a study of T cell responses to AZD1222 COVID-19 vaccine (dated by TCRdb to about 2021). With regard to the full study: A total of just over 230 trial participants underwent TCR sequencing, of whom around 210 had received two doses of AZD1222 and approximately 26 had received two doses of the MenACWY control vaccine. Enrollment into the trials was organized by age into subgroups of 18-55, 56-69 and 70-plus years, and those subgroups contained roughly 150, 30 and 60 TCR-sequenced participants, respectively.

Overall study results and their limits: The 56-69-year group was small, and its depth increase did not reach significance, likely because of low power. Epitopes outside the regions mutated in the B.1.351 and B.1.1.7 variants were reportedly recognized by nearly half of the unique spike-specific TCRs. Because no day 14 peak-response samples were available, the repertoires could be characterized only after the peak T cell response. CD4 TCRs associated with the vaccine covered the entire spike protein, and the dominant responses were in regions 160-218 and 743-854. Conclusions about previously exposed vaccinees are limited because only a handful of AZD1222 recipients were SARS-CoV-2 seropositive at baseline. Participants were mostly white British, with more females than males. The authors suggested clonal diversity may have been underestimated. After two AZD1222 doses, both the breadth and the depth of spike-specific TCRs were significantly higher than at day 0 and than in MenACWY recipients.

V loses 10 bases, J loses 8 bases, and the germline ends lie 12 bases apart. Taken from cysteine to phenylalanine, the CDR3 has 12 residues. CDR3 DNA is the only sequence kept; it has 36 bases, read in frame from the first base. CDR1 MNHEY and CDR2 SVGAGI are derived from the germline V gene. The CDR3 regions of human TCRbeta chains were analyzed by immunosequencing. On the study's bioinformatics: TCRs in the repertoires were compared against a reference library of SARS-CoV-2-specific TCRs that had been generated with the MIRA antigen-specificity platform. Breadth meant the fraction of unique TCRs that were SARS-CoV-2-associated, whereas depth meant the fraction of total T cells that were SARS-CoV-2-associated. Using the MIRA data, each spike-specific TCR was assigned both to the spike region to which the TCR was reactive and to a CD4 or CD8 class. Log10-transformed breadth and depth values were compared by one-way ANOVA with Sidak's multiple comparisons tests. TCRdb retrieved this table from immuneACCESS and kept in-frame rearrangements only. Not all clones are present; in checked studies, unresolved V genes account for under half, and no reason is known for the remainder. V, J and clone size reflect that table, while D and trimming were determined from the DNA. Within this sample are about 45,000 clones, with over 80% of them counted one time only. 15% to 20% of the sample goes to the ten largest clones.

What the time point label conveys for this sample: about 28 days (+/-7) after the second vaccine dose. Because spike-specific TCR depth and breadth did not differ between the two schedules, AZD1222 recipients who got a second dose at roughly 4 weeks were pooled with those who got a second dose at roughly 12 weeks. Vaccinee samples were obtained from the UK trials COV001 and COV002, which included a single-blind randomized controlled phase 2/3 trial of AZD1222 (ChAdOx1 nCoV-19) in healthy adults. Trial participant PBMC samples were collected at day 0 and day 28 after the second dose for TCRbeta chain sequencing.

The specimen was peripheral blood, collected 28 days after the second AZD1222 dose. This TCR derives from an adult who received the AZD1222 COVID-19 vaccine. Rearrangement joined TRBV6-5 to TRBJ1-6; too little of a D gene remains to name it. In nucleotide form, the sequence is TGTGCCACCAGAGCCCGGCATTCACCCCTCCACTTT. Translated, this is CATRARHSPLHF.